This is a list of T cell receptor beta chains from one sample in a study of cytomegalovirus exposure and HLA in healthy donors. Method: immunoSEQ multiplex PCR; TCRdb's copy keeps in-frame clones and lacks some. The sample holds 250,000 to 300,000 clones; 80% to 90% are singletons and the top ten take over 0.95%. Sequencing was done on a sample of PBMCs. The receptors derive from a woman aged 18-30 years in good health and CMV-seronegative. Each CDR3 is given with its conserved first and last residue. Each record gives: J gene, clone size, D gene, V gene, CDR3 protein, CDR3 DNA. The D gene is left open where the match is weak. The size of a clone is reported for some rows only, either as once, few or many, or as a class for expanded clones.

>TRBJ1-2|once|NA|TRBV5-4
CASSPGGFYGYTF
TGTGCCAGCAGCCCCGGCGGCTTCTATGGCTACACCTTC
>TRBJ2-3|NA|NA|TRBV30
CAWRLSGTTTDTQYF
TGTGCCTGGAGGCTTAGCGGAACTACCACAGATACGCAGTATTTT
>TRBJ2-3|NA|TRBD2|TRBV6-5
CASSFSGTNTDTQYF
TGTGCCAGCAGCTTTAGCGGGACTAACACAGATACGCAGTATTTT
>TRBJ2-3|once|TRBD2|TRBV23-1
CASSLFGGLIHSGRHTGTDTQYF
TGCGCCAGCAGCCTATTCGGGGGACTAATCCATAGCGGGAGGCATACGGGCACAGATACGCAGTATTTT
>TRBJ1-1|NA|NA|TRBV7-3
CASSLIGESNTEAFF
TGTGCCAGCAGCTTAATAGGGGAATCGAACACTGAAGCTTTCTTT
>TRBJ2-2|NA|NA|TRBV5-6
CASSLMRGRGFEELFF
TGTGCCAGCAGCTTGATGAGGGGCAGGGGTTTTGAGGAGCTGTTTTTT
>TRBJ1-1|NA|NA|TRBV5-1
CASSTPPGTTGTEAFF
TGCGCCAGCAGCACCCCGCCCGGGACAACTGGCACTGAAGCTTTCTTT
>TRBJ2-5|NA|TRBD2|TRBV5-8
CASVLFAGGGRETQYF
TGTGCCAGCGTGTTATTCGCGGGAGGGGGCAGAGAGACCCAGTACTTC
>TRBJ1-5|NA|NA|TRBV27
CASSLKNSPAGSQHF
TGTGCCAGCAGTTTAAAGAATTCCCCAGCGGGGTCCCAGCATTTT
>TRBJ2-7|NA|TRBD1|TRBV9
CASSAGTGDYEQYF
TGTGCCAGCAGCGCCGGGACAGGGGACTACGAGCAGTACTTC
>TRBJ2-3|NA|TRBD2|TRBV28
CASSLGHSSSSGSPTDTQYF
TGTGCCAGCAGTTTGGGACACTCATCGTCTAGCGGGAGTCCTACGGATACGCAGTATTTT
>TRBJ1-2|NA|TRBD1|TRBV5-4
CASSQGTGQSYGYTF
TGTGCCAGCAGCCAGGGGACAGGGCAGTCCTATGGCTACACCTTC
>TRBJ2-1|NA|NA|TRBV4-3
CASSPFPQGGFYNEQFF
TGCGCCAGTTCCCCTTTCCCCCAGGGGGGTTTCTACAATGAGCAGTTCTTC
>TRBJ2-1|NA|TRBD2|TRBV9
CASSPWTREQFF
TGTGCCAGCAGCCCATGGACTAGGGAGCAGTTCTTC
>TRBJ2-5|once|NA|TRBV30
CAWSHTLETQYF
TGTGCCTGGTCACATACCCTAGAGACCCAGTACTTC
>TRBJ1-2|NA|NA|TRBV19
CASSIVGRGGPYGYTF
TGTGCCAGTAGTATAGTGGGAAGGGGCGGTCCGTACGGCTACACCTTC
>TRBJ1-1|NA|NA|TRBV9
CASSTTAQNTEAFF
TGTGCCAGCAGCACAACCGCCCAGAACACTGAAGCTTTCTTT
>TRBJ2-3|NA|TRBD2|TRBV4-1
CASSRSGGSTDTQYF
TGCGCCAGCAGCCGATCGGGGGGGAGCACAGATACGCAGTATTTT
>TRBJ2-7|NA|NA|TRBV5-1
CASRDITITFRDEQYF
TGCGCCAGCCGGGACATCACAATCACCTTCCGGGACGAGCAGTACTTC
>TRBJ2-6|few|NA|TRBV28
CATRQVFRSGANVLTF
TGTGCCACCAGACAGGTCTTTAGGTCTGGGGCCAACGTCCTGACTTTC
>TRBJ1-2|NA|NA|TRBV5-1
CASSLDRGARSYGYTF
TGCGCCAGCAGCTTGGATCGGGGGGCGCGTTCCTATGGCTACACCTTC
>TRBJ1-5|NA|TRBD1|TRBV7-8
CASSPDRGRKQPQHF
TGTGCCAGCAGCCCCGACAGGGGGCGAAAACAGCCCCAGCATTTT
>TRBJ2-3|NA|TRBD2|TRBV27
CASSPGVGGAPLIDTQYF
TGTGCCAGCAGTCCAGGGGTCGGGGGGGCCCCGTTAATAGATACGCAGTATTTT
>TRBJ2-2|NA|TRBD2|TRBV7-2
CASSRGAKRGANTGELFF
TGTGCCAGCAGCAGAGGGGCGAAGCGGGGGGCGAACACCGGGGAGCTGTTTTTT
>TRBJ2-3|NA|TRBD2|TRBV27
CASSLAGEADTQYF
TGTGCCAGCAGTTTAGCGGGAGAGGCAGATACGCAGTATTTT
>TRBJ1-2|NA|NA|TRBV7-3
CASSSTGNGGYTF
TGTGCCAGCAGCTCGACTGGAAATGGGGGCTACACCTTC
>TRBJ2-5|NA|TRBD2|TRBV5-1
CASSLGLAGGPETQYF
TGCGCCAGCAGCTTAGGACTAGCGGGAGGCCCGGAGACCCAGTACTTC
>TRBJ1-3|NA|TRBD1|TRBV5-1
CASSLTGVSGNTIYF
TGCGCCAGCAGCTTGACAGGGGTGTCTGGAAACACCATATATTTT
>TRBJ2-7|NA|TRBD1|TRBV18
CASSLTGGSAYEQYF
TGTGCCAGCTCCCTCACAGGGGGCTCCGCCTACGAGCAGTACTTC
>TRBJ2-7|NA|TRBD1|TRBV5-1
CASSQGTGGAEQYF
TGCGCCAGCAGCCAGGGGACAGGGGGCGCCGAGCAGTACTTC
>TRBJ1-5|NA|NA|TRBV7-3
CASSFANRSNQPQHF
TGTGCCAGCAGCTTCGCTAACAGGTCAAATCAGCCCCAGCATTTT
>TRBJ1-2|NA|TRBD1|TRBV5-1
CASSLDSGGHGYTF
TGCGCCAGCAGCTTGGATTCAGGGGGTCATGGCTACACCTTC
>TRBJ1-2|NA|TRBD1|TRBV25-1
CASSGQGADGYTF
TGTGCCAGCAGTGGACAGGGGGCGGATGGCTACACCTTC
>TRBJ1-1|NA|NA|TRBV7-3
CASSWGGSLMNTEAFF
TGTGCCAGCAGCTGGGGAGGTTCCCTCATGAACACTGAAGCTTTCTTT
>TRBJ2-3|NA|NA|TRBV6-5
CASRIGQLGTDTQYF
TGTGCCAGCAGGATCGGACAGTTGGGCACAGATACGCAGTATTTT
>TRBJ1-5|NA|TRBD1|TRBV30
CAWSLAGGMSNQPQHF
TGTGCCTGGAGTCTGGCAGGGGGCATGAGCAATCAGCCCCAGCATTTT
>TRBJ1-2|NA|TRBD1|TRBV27
CASSLTGVSHYGYTF
TGTGCCAGCAGTCTGACAGGGGTTTCCCACTATGGCTACACCTTC
>TRBJ1-3|few|NA|TRBV9
CASSVEAAGTIYF
TGTGCCAGCAGCGTAGAGGCGGCCGGCACCATATATTTT
>TRBJ2-3|NA|TRBD2|TRBV7-3
CASSLTSGSASTDTQYF
TGTGCCAGCAGCTTGACTAGCGGGTCCGCTAGCACAGATACGCAGTATTTT
>TRBJ1-6|NA|NA|TRBV5-4
CASSTKTGSYNSPLHF
TGTGCCAGCAGTACTAAGACAGGCTCCTATAATTCACCCCTCCACTTT
>TRBJ1-1|NA|NA|TRBV18
CASSPRRDTEAFF
TGTGCCAGCTCACCAAGGAGGGACACTGAAGCTTTCTTT
>TRBJ2-7|NA|TRBD1|TRBV27
CASSLSWDRGGAFRYEQYF
TGTGCCAGCAGTTTATCTTGGGACAGGGGAGGGGCTTTTAGGTACGAGCAGTACTTC